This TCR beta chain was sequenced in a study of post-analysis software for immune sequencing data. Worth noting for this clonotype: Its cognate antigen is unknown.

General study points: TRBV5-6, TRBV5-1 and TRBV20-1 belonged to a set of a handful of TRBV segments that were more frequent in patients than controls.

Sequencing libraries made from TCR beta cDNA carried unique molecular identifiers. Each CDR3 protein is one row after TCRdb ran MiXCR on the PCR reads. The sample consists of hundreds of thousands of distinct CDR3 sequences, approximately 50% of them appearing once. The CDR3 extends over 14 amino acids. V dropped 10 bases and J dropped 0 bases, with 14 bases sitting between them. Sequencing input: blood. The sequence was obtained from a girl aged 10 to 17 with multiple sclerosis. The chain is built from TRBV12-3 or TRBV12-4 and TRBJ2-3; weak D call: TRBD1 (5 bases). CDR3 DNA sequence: TGTGCCATTGGGGCAGGAACTAGCACAGATACGCAGTATTTT. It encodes CAIGAGTSTDTQYF.